The entry that follows covers one TCR beta chain sequence. Antigen specificity is unknown. This specimen includes other DNA sequences encoding the same CDR3. This sample was taken from a study of cytomegalovirus exposure and HLA in healthy donors. General study results and limits: Many donors carried some public TCRs, although rarity characterized most TCR sequences. A later analysis found common viral pathogens apparently linked to several of the most significant clusters. TCR beta V- and J-gene trimming was later associated with a missense DCLRE1C variant. Indistinguishability led to the exclusion of some V segments, TRBV6-2 and TRBV6-3 included.

This CDR3 contains 16 residues. The V gene end was trimmed by 4 bases and the J gene end by 2 bases; junction bases not matched to a gene: 7. Looked up from germline, CDR1 is SEHNR and CDR2 is FQNEAQ (reference sequence). A multiplex PCR was run with 60 Vbeta primers and 13 Jbeta primers. TCRdb keeps only in-frame clones here, not all; method: immunoSEQ multiplex PCR. The sample lists tens of thousands of clones; roughly two thirds were seen once. Sequencing input: PBMCs. The rearrangement links TRBV7-9 to TRBJ1-4; 7 nucleotides align to TRBD1. This TCR was sampled from a woman between 50 and 59 years old in good health and CMV-seropositive. DNA for the CDR3: TGTGCCAGCAGCTATCCAGGGGGAAGGACTAATGAAAAACTGTTTTTT. This sequence encodes CASSYPGGRTNEKLFF.